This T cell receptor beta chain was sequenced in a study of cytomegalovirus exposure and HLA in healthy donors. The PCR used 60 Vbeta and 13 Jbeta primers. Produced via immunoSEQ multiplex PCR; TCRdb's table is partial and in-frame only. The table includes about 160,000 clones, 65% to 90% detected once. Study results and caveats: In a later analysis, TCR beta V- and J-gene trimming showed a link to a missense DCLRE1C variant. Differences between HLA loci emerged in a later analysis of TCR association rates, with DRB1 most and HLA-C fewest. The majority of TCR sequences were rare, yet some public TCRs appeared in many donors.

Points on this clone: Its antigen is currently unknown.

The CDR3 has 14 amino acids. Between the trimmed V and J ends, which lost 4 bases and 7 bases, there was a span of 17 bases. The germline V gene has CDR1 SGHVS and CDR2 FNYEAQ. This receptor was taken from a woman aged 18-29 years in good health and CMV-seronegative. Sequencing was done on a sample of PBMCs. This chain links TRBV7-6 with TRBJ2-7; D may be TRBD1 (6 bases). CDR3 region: CASSYPGAPGEQYF. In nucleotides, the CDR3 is TGTGCCAGCAGCTACCCAGGGGCCCCAGGAGAGCAGTACTTC. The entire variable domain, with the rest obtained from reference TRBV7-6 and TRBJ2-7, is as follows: GAGVSQSPRYKVTKRGQDVALRCDPISGHVSLYWYRQALGQGPEFLTYFNYEAQQDKSGLPNDRFSAERPEGSISTLTIQRTEQRDSAMYRCASSYPGAPGEQYFGPGTRLTVT.